A selection of T cell receptor beta chains follows, all from one sample in a study of OX40 agonist ivuxolimab in advanced cancers. Assay: immunoSEQ multiplex PCR; the TCRdb copy retains only in-frame clones and omits some. The sample shows around 80,000 clones, 91% of them seen only once. The specimen was CD4+ or CD8+ T cells sorted from blood, collected in a trial of the OX40 agonist ivuxolimab. These receptors were taken from an adult with an advanced solid tumor such as melanoma, head and neck, liver or kidney cancer. The CDR3 runs from the conserved cysteine through the conserved F or W. D genes are given only for firm matches. Size values are once, few and many counts, or a class for expanded clones, and some rows have none.

J: TRBJ2-7; D: TRBD1; size: NA; V: TRBV27; DNA: TGTGCCAGCAGTTTACCGGGACAGGGGAACGGCGAGCAGTACTTC; CDR3: CASSLPGQGNGEQYF
J: TRBJ2-7; D: NA; size: once; V: TRBV5-1; DNA: TGCGCCAGCAGCCCCGAGGGGGGGACCTACGAGCAGTACTTC; CDR3: CASSPEGGTYEQYF
J: TRBJ2-5; D: NA; size: NA; V: TRBV7-3; DNA: TGTGCCAGCAGCCAGGGTGCGGTGGAGACCCAGTACTTC; CDR3: CASSQGAVETQYF
J: TRBJ2-7; D: TRBD1; size: NA; V: TRBV7-2; DNA: TGTGCCAGCGTAGAATCCGGGACAGGGCCCTACGAGCAGTACTTC; CDR3: CASVESGTGPYEQYF
J: TRBJ2-2; D: TRBD2; size: NA; V: TRBV7-2; DNA: TGTGCCAGCAGCCCACGACTAGCGGGGCGTATCGGGGAGCTGTTTTTT; CDR3: CASSPRLAGRIGELFF
J: TRBJ1-5; D: NA; size: NA; V: TRBV6-1; DNA: TGTGCCAGCATACAGGAACGAGGTCAGCCCCAGCATTTT; CDR3: CASIQERGQPQHF
J: TRBJ2-2; D: NA; size: NA; V: TRBV29-1; DNA: TGCAGCGTTTTATCGGTTGGGGAGCTGTTTTTT; CDR3: CSVLSVGELFF
J: TRBJ1-2; D: NA; size: NA; V: TRBV29-1; DNA: TGCAGCGTTGATAGTTGGGAAGTCTATGGCTACACCTTC; CDR3: CSVDSWEVYGYTF
J: TRBJ1-2; D: NA; size: NA; V: TRBV28; DNA: TGTGCCAGCAGTTTGTCGGCGGCGAATAGTCAAAGCACCTTC; CDR3: CASSLSAANSQSTF
J: TRBJ2-3; D: NA; size: NA; V: TRBV9; DNA: TGTGCCAGCAGCACTAGTCCCCCAGATACGCAGTATTTT; CDR3: CASSTSPPDTQYF
J: TRBJ1-3; D: NA; size: NA; V: TRBV28; DNA: TGTGCCAGCAGTGAGGCGACGGCTGGAAACACCATATATTTT; CDR3: CASSEATAGNTIYF
J: TRBJ1-1; D: NA; size: NA; V: TRBV9; DNA: TGTGCCAGCAGCGTCGGCCCCGAGGGAGTTGGCACTGAAGCTTTCTTT; CDR3: CASSVGPEGVGTEAFF
J: TRBJ2-3; D: TRBD1; size: NA; V: TRBV30; DNA: TGTGCCTGGAGTGTGGGACAGGGGTTCGGAGATACGCAGTATTTT; CDR3: CAWSVGQGFGDTQYF
J: TRBJ1-4; D: NA; size: few; V: TRBV28; DNA: TGTGCCAGCAGCCGGGGACTCCGAAGCGTAAAACTGTTTTTT; CDR3: CASSRGLRSVKLFF
J: TRBJ2-3; D: TRBD1; size: NA; V: TRBV18; DNA: TGTGCCAGCTCACCACGGGACAGTACAGATACGCAGTATTTT; CDR3: CASSPRDSTDTQYF
J: TRBJ1-5; D: NA; size: NA; V: TRBV10-1; DNA: TGCGCCAGCAGCCGAGGAATCAATCAGCCCCAGCATTTT; CDR3: CASSRGINQPQHF
J: TRBJ2-3; D: TRBD2; size: NA; V: TRBV2; DNA: TGTGCCAGCAGTGAAGAACTAGCGGGAATCACAGATACGCAGTATTTT; CDR3: CASSEELAGITDTQYF
J: TRBJ2-3; D: NA; size: NA; V: TRBV4-1; DNA: TGCGCCAGCTCTGGTTTAGGGGCATACACAGATACGCAGTATTTT; CDR3: CASSGLGAYTDTQYF
J: TRBJ1-2; D: NA; size: NA; V: TRBV21-1; DNA: TGTGCCAGCAGCAAAGGGGGGGTTTATGGCTACACCTTC; CDR3: CASSKGGVYGYTF
J: TRBJ1-1; D: TRBD1; size: NA; V: TRBV14; DNA: TGTGCCAGGAGACCGGGACAGGGGCGCTTGAGCACTGAAGCTTTCTTT; CDR3: CARRPGQGRLSTEAFF
J: TRBJ2-2; D: NA; size: NA; V: TRBV18; DNA: TGTGCCAGCTCACCACAATCCGGGAAAGGGACCGGGGAGCTGTTTTTT; CDR3: CASSPQSGKGTGELFF
J: TRBJ1-2; D: TRBD1; size: NA; V: TRBV27; DNA: TGTGCCAGCAGTTTGACGGACAGGGGTAACTATGGCTACACCTTC; CDR3: CASSLTDRGNYGYTF
J: TRBJ2-1; D: NA; size: NA; V: TRBV11-2; DNA: TGTGCCAGCAGCAAAAGGGGGTCCAGGGGACACAATGAGCAGTTCTTC; CDR3: CASSKRGSRGHNEQFF
J: TRBJ1-5; D: NA; size: few; V: TRBV7-9; DNA: TGTGCCAGCAGCTTAGACTACCAGCCCCAGCATTTT; CDR3: CASSLDYQPQHF
J: TRBJ2-7; D: TRBD2; size: few; V: TRBV28; DNA: TGTGCCAGCAGCACGTGGAGGGAGGGCTACGAGCAGTACTTC; CDR3: CASSTWREGYEQYF
J: TRBJ2-7; D: TRBD2; size: NA; V: TRBV27; DNA: TGTGCCAGCAGGCTTACTAGCGGGAGTGGGGAGCAGTACTTC; CDR3: CASRLTSGSGEQYF
J: TRBJ1-4; D: NA; size: NA; V: TRBV18; DNA: TGTGCCAGCTCGCCGAGGGAGGCTCAAAATGAAAAACTGTTTTTT; CDR3: CASSPREAQNEKLFF
J: TRBJ2-2; D: NA; size: once; V: TRBV5-6; DNA: TGTGCCAGCAGCTTGTGGGGGCGCGACACCGGGGAGCTGTTTTTT; CDR3: CASSLWGRDTGELFF
J: TRBJ2-7; D: TRBD1; size: once; V: TRBV18; DNA: TGTGCCAGCTCAGGGGACAGTTCTTCCTACGAGCAGTACTTC; CDR3: CASSGDSSSYEQYF
J: TRBJ2-5; D: TRBD2; size: NA; V: TRBV5-6; DNA: TGTGCCAGCAGCAAGGGACTAGCGGGAGGAGAGACCCAGTACTTC; CDR3: CASSKGLAGGETQYF
J: TRBJ2-1; D: TRBD1; size: once; V: TRBV5-5; DNA: TGTGCCAGCAGCTTGGTCGGGACAGTAAATGAGCAGTTCTTC; CDR3: CASSLVGTVNEQFF
J: TRBJ2-7; D: NA; size: once; V: TRBV19; DNA: TGTGCCAGTAGTATAGATAATTGGGGGAGCGAGCAGTACTTC; CDR3: CASSIDNWGSEQYF
J: TRBJ2-3; D: TRBD1; size: NA; V: TRBV5-1; DNA: TGCGCCAGCAGCGCTGACAGGGGGGGTACAGATACGCAGTATTTT; CDR3: CASSADRGGTDTQYF
J: TRBJ2-7; D: NA; size: NA; V: TRBV6-1; DNA: TGTGCCAGCACCGAAGGTGGGGGTAGAGACGAGCAGTACTTC; CDR3: CASTEGGGRDEQYF
J: TRBJ2-3; D: NA; size: NA; V: TRBV4-1; DNA: TGCGCCAGCTCTAGTCAGGGAGCCCTTTCTACAGATACGCAGTATTTT; CDR3: CASSSQGALSTDTQYF
J: TRBJ2-7; D: NA; size: NA; V: TRBV27; DNA: TGTGCCAGCAGTTATGCAGTTAGCTCCTACGAGCAGTACTTC; CDR3: CASSYAVSSYEQYF
J: TRBJ1-5; D: NA; size: NA; V: TRBV30; DNA: TGTGCCTGGAGCTCTCCTGGGAATCAGCCCCAGCATTTT; CDR3: CAWSSPGNQPQHF
J: TRBJ1-1; D: NA; size: few; V: TRBV6-6; DNA: TGTGCCAGCAGACCCAGTGAGAGTGAAGCTTTCTTT; CDR3: CASRPSESEAFF
J: TRBJ1-3; D: NA; size: NA; V: TRBV19; DNA: TGTGCCAGTAGTACCGGCCATGCCGATTATTCTGGAAACACCATATATTTT; CDR3: CASSTGHADYSGNTIYF
J: TRBJ2-5; D: TRBD1; size: NA; V: TRBV5-4; DNA: TGTGCCAGCAGCCTACCGGGACAGGGAGTGGAGACCCAGTACTTC; CDR3: CASSLPGQGVETQYF
J: TRBJ2-3; D: TRBD1; size: NA; V: TRBV7-2; DNA: TGTGCCAGCAGCTTGGCAGGGGGCATAGATACGCAGTATTTT; CDR3: CASSLAGGIDTQYF
J: TRBJ2-3; D: TRBD2; size: NA; V: TRBV9; DNA: TGTGCCAGCAGCGCCAGACTAGCGTCAGGAGATACGCAGTATTTT; CDR3: CASSARLASGDTQYF
J: TRBJ2-7; D: NA; size: NA; V: TRBV7-2; DNA: TGTGCCAGCAGAAGTTCGCCCTACGAGCAGTACTTC; CDR3: CASRSSPYEQYF
J: TRBJ1-4; D: TRBD1; size: NA; V: TRBV10-3; DNA: TGTGCCACGGGACAGACTTCATCTAATGAAAAACTGTTTTTT; CDR3: CATGQTSSNEKLFF
J: TRBJ2-1; D: TRBD2; size: NA; V: TRBV5-1; DNA: TGCGCCAGCAGCTTGGGAGCGGGAAGCTCCTACAATGAGCAGTTCTTC; CDR3: CASSLGAGSSYNEQFF
J: TRBJ2-7; D: TRBD2; size: NA; V: TRBV5-4; DNA: TGTGCCAGCAGCCCCGGGGGGTCCTACGAGCAGTACTTC; CDR3: CASSPGGSYEQYF
J: TRBJ2-3; D: TRBD2; size: once; V: TRBV7-3; DNA: TGTGCCAGCAGCTTAAGACGTTTTTTCGGGGGGGATACGCAGTATTTT; CDR3: CASSLRRFFGGDTQYF
J: TRBJ1-5; D: NA; size: NA; V: TRBV6-1; DNA: TGTGCCAGCAGTGGGAGGGATCAGCCCCAGCATTTT; CDR3: CASSGRDQPQHF
J: TRBJ2-1; D: NA; size: NA; V: TRBV14; DNA: TGTGCCAGCAGCAGGTCAGGGAATGAGCAGTTCTTC; CDR3: CASSRSGNEQFF
J: TRBJ1-4; D: NA; size: NA; V: TRBV7-2; DNA: TGTGCCAGCAGCTTAGCGAGGGGGGCGGGTGAAAAACTGTTTTTT; CDR3: CASSLARGAGEKLFF
J: TRBJ1-1; D: NA; size: NA; V: TRBV5-4; DNA: TGTGCCAGCAGCTTGGCACTGAGGAACACTGAAGCTTTCTTT; CDR3: CASSLALRNTEAFF
J: TRBJ1-5; D: TRBD1; size: NA; V: TRBV19; DNA: TGTGCCAGTAAAGGGACAGGGGTCTTCAATCAGCCCCAGCATTTT; CDR3: CASKGTGVFNQPQHF
J: TRBJ2-3; D: NA; size: NA; V: TRBV19; DNA: TGTGCCAGTACCGGACCAGGTATAGATACGCAGTATTTT; CDR3: CASTGPGIDTQYF
J: TRBJ2-2; D: TRBD1; size: NA; V: TRBV10-2; DNA: TGCGCCAGCAGTGAGTTGCTAACAGGGGGCGCCAGGACCGGGGAGCTGTTTTTT; CDR3: CASSELLTGGARTGELFF
J: TRBJ2-3; D: NA; size: once; V: TRBV11-1; DNA: TGTGCCAGCGGACAGGAGGGAGGACTTACGCAGTATTTT; CDR3: CASGQEGGLTQYF
J: TRBJ2-7; D: NA; size: NA; V: TRBV30; DNA: TGTGCCTGGAGTGTACTTACACCTGGCGAGCAGTACTTC; CDR3: CAWSVLTPGEQYF
J: TRBJ2-3; D: NA; size: once; V: TRBV5-4; DNA: TGTGCCAGCAGCTTTTGGGGTACAGATACGCAGTATTTT; CDR3: CASSFWGTDTQYF